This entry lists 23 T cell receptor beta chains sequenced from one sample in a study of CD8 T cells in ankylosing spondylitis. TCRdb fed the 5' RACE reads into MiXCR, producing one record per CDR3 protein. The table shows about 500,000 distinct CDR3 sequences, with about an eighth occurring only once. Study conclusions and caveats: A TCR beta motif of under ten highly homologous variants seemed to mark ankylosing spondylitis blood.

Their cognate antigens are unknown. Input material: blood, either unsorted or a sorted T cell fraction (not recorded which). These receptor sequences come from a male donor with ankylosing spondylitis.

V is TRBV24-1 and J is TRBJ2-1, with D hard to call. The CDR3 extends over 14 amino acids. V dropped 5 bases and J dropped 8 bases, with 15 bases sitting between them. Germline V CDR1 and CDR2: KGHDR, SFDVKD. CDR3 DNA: TGTGCCACCAGTGCCGAGCTATCGATCTATGAGCAGTTCTTC. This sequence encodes CATSAELSIYEQFF.

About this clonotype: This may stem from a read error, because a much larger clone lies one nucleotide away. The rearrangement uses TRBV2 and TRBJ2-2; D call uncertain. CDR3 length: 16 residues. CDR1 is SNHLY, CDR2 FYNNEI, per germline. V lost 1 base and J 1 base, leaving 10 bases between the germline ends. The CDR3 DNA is TGTGCCAGCAGTGAAGATGGCCACCGGAACACCGGGGAGCTGTTTTTT. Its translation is CASSEDGHRNTGELFF.

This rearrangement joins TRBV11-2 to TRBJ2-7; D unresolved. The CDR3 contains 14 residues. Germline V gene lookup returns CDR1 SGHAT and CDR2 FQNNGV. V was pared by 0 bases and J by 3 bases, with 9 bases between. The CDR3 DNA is TGTGCCAGCAGCTTAGATCTGGGGAACTACGAGCAGTACGTC. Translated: CASSLDLGNYEQYV.

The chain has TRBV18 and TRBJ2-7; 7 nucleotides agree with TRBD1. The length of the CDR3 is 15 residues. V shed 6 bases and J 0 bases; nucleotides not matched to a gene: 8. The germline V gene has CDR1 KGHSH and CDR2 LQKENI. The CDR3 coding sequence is TGTGCCAGCTCCCCCGGGACAGTCGGCTCCTACGAGCAGTACGTC. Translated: CASSPGTVGSYEQYV.

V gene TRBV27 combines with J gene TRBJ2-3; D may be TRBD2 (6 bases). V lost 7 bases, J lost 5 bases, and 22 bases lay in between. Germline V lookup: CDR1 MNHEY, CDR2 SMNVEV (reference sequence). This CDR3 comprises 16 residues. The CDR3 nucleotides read TGTGCCAGCATCCCCATAGCGGCCTCCGCGGGAGATACGCAGTATTTT. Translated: CASIPIAASAGDTQYF.

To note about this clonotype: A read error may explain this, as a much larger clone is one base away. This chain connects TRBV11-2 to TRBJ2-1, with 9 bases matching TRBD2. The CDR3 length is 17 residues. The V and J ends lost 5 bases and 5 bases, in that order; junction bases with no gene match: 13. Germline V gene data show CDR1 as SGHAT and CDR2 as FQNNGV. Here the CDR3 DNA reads TGTGCCAGCAGCGCCCGACGAGCGGGAGGCTTCCACAATGAGCAGTTCTTC. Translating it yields CASSARRAGGFHNEQFF. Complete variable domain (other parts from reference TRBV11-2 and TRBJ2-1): EAGVAQSPRYKIIEKRQSVAFWCNPISGHATLYWYQQILGQGPKLLIQFQNNGVVDDSQLPKDRFSAERLKGVDSTLKIQPAKLEDSAVYLCASSARRAGGFHNEQFFGPGTRLTVL.

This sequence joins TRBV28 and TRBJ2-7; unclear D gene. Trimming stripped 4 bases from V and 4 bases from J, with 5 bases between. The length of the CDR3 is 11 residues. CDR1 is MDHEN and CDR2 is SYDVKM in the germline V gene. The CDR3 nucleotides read TGTGCCAGCAGTTCCCCTTACGAGCAGTACGTC. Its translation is CASSSPYEQYV.

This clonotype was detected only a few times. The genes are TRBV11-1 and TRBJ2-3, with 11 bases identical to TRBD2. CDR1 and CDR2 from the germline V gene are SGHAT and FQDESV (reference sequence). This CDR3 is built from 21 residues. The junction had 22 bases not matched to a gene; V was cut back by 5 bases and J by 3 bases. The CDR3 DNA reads TGTGCCAGCAGCCGATCTTATACTAGCGGGAGCGCGGAGGGCACGACAGATACGCAGTATTTT. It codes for CASSRSYTSGSAEGTTDTQYF. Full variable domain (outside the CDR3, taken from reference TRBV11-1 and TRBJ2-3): EAEVAQSPRYKITEKSQAVAFWCDPISGHATLYWYRQILGQGPELLVQFQDESVVDDSQLPKDRFSAERLKGVDSTLKIQPAELGDSAMYLCASSRSYTSGSAEGTTDTQYFGPGTRLTVL.

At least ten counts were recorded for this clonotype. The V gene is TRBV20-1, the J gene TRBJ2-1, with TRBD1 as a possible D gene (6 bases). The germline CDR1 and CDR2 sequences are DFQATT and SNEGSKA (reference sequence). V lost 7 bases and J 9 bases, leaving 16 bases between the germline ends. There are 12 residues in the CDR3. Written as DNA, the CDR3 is TGCAGTGTCGCCGCAAGGGGGACTGAGCAGTTCTTC. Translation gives CSVAARGTEQFF.

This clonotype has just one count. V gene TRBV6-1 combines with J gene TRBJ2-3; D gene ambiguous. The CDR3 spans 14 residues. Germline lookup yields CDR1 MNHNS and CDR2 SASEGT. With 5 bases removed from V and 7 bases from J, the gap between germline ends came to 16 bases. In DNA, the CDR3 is TGTGCCAGCAGTATTAATCCGGGCTCCTATACGCAGTATTTT. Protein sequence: CASSINPGSYTQYF.

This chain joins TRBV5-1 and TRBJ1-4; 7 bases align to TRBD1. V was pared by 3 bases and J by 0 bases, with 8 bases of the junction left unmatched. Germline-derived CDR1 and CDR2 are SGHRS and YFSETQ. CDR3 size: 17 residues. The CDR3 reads CASSWNRGGATNEKLFF. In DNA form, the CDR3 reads TGCGCCAGCAGCTGGAACAGGGGCGGTGCAACTAATGAAAAACTGTTTTTT. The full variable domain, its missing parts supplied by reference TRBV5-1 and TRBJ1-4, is KAGVTQTPRYLIKTRGQQVTLSCSPISGHRSVSWYQQTPGQGLQFLFEYFSETQRNKGNFPGRFSGRQFSNSRSEMNVSTLELGDSALYLCASSWNRGGATNEKLFFGSGTQLSVL.

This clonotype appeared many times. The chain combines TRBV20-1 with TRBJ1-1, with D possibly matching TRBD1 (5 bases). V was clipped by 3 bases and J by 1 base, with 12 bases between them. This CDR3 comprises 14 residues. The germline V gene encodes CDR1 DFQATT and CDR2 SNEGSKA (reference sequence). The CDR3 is CSASRERGNTEAFF. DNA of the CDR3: TGCAGTGCTAGCAGGGAGAGAGGGAACACTGAAGCTTTCTTT.

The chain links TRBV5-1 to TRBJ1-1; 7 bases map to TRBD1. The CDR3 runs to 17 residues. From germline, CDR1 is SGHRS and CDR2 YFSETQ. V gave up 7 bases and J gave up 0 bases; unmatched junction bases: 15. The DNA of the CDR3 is TGCGCCAGCGGTAAACTAAGGACAGGAGGAGTGAACACTGAAGCTTTCTTT. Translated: CASGKLRTGGVNTEAFF.

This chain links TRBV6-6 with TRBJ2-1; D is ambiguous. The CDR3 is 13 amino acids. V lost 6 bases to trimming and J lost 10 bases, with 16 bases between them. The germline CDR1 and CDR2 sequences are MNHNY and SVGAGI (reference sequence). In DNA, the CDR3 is TGTGCCAGCAGCTCAACCTCAGGCTCGGAGCAGTTCTTC. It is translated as CASSSTSGSEQFF.

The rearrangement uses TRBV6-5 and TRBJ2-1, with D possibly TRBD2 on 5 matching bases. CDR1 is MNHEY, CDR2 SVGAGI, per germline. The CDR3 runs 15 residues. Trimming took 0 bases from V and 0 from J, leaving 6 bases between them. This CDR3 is CASSYSLDSYNEQFF. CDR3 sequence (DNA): TGTGCCAGCAGTTACTCACTAGACTCCTACAATGAGCAGTTCTTC.

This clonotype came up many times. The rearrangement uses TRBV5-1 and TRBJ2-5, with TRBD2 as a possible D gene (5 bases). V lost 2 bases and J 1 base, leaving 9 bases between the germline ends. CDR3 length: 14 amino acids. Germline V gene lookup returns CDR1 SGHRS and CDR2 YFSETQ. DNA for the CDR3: TGCGCCAGCAGCTTTGGGCGGGCCCAAGAGACCCAGTACTTC. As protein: CASSFGRAQETQYF.

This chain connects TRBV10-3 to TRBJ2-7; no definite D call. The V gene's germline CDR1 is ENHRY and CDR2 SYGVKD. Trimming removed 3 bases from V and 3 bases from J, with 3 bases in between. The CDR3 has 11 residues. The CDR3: CAISDDYEQYV. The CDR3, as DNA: TGTGCCATCAGTGATGACTACGAGCAGTACGTC.

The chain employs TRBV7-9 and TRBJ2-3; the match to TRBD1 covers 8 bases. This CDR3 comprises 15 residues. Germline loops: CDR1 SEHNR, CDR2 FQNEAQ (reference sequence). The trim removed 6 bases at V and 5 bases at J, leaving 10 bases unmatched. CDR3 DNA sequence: TGTGCCAGCAGAGATCCGGACAGGGTAATAGATACGCAGTATTTT. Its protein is CASRDPDRVIDTQYF.

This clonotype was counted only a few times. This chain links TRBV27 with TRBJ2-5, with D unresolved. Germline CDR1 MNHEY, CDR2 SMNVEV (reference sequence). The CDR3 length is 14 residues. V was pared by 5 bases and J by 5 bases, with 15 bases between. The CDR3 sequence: CASSQLGSEETQYF. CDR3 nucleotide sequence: TGTGCCAGCAGTCAGCTGGGGTCCGAGGAGACCCAGTACTTC.

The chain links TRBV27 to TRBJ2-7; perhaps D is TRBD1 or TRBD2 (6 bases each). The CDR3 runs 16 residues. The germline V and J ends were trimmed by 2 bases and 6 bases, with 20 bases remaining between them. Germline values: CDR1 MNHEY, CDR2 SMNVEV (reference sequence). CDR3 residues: CASSLSVWGALREQYF. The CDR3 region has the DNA TGTGCCAGCAGTTTAAGTGTGTGGGGGGCACTGCGCGAGCAGTACTTC.

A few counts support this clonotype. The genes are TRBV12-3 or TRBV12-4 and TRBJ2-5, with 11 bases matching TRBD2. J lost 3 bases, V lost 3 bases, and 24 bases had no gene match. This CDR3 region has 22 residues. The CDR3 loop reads CASSFPLVKSPLLAGEEETQYF. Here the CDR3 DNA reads TGTGCCAGCAGTTTCCCCCTAGTCAAGTCCCCATTACTAGCGGGAGAGGAAGAGACCCAGTACTTC.

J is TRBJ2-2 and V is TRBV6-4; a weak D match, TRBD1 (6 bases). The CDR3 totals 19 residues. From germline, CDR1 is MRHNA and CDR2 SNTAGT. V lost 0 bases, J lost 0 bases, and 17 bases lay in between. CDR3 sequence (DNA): TGTGCCAGCAGTGACTCCGGCAGGGGTTATACCCCGAACACCGGGGAGCTGTTTTTT. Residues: CASSDSGRGYTPNTGELFF.

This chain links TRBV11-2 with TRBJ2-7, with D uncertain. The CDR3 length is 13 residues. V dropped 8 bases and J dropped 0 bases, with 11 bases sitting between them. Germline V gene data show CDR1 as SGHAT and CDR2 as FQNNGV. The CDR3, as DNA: TGTGCCAGCGTGAGAGCGAGCTCCTACGAGCAGTACGTC. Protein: CASVRASSYEQYV.